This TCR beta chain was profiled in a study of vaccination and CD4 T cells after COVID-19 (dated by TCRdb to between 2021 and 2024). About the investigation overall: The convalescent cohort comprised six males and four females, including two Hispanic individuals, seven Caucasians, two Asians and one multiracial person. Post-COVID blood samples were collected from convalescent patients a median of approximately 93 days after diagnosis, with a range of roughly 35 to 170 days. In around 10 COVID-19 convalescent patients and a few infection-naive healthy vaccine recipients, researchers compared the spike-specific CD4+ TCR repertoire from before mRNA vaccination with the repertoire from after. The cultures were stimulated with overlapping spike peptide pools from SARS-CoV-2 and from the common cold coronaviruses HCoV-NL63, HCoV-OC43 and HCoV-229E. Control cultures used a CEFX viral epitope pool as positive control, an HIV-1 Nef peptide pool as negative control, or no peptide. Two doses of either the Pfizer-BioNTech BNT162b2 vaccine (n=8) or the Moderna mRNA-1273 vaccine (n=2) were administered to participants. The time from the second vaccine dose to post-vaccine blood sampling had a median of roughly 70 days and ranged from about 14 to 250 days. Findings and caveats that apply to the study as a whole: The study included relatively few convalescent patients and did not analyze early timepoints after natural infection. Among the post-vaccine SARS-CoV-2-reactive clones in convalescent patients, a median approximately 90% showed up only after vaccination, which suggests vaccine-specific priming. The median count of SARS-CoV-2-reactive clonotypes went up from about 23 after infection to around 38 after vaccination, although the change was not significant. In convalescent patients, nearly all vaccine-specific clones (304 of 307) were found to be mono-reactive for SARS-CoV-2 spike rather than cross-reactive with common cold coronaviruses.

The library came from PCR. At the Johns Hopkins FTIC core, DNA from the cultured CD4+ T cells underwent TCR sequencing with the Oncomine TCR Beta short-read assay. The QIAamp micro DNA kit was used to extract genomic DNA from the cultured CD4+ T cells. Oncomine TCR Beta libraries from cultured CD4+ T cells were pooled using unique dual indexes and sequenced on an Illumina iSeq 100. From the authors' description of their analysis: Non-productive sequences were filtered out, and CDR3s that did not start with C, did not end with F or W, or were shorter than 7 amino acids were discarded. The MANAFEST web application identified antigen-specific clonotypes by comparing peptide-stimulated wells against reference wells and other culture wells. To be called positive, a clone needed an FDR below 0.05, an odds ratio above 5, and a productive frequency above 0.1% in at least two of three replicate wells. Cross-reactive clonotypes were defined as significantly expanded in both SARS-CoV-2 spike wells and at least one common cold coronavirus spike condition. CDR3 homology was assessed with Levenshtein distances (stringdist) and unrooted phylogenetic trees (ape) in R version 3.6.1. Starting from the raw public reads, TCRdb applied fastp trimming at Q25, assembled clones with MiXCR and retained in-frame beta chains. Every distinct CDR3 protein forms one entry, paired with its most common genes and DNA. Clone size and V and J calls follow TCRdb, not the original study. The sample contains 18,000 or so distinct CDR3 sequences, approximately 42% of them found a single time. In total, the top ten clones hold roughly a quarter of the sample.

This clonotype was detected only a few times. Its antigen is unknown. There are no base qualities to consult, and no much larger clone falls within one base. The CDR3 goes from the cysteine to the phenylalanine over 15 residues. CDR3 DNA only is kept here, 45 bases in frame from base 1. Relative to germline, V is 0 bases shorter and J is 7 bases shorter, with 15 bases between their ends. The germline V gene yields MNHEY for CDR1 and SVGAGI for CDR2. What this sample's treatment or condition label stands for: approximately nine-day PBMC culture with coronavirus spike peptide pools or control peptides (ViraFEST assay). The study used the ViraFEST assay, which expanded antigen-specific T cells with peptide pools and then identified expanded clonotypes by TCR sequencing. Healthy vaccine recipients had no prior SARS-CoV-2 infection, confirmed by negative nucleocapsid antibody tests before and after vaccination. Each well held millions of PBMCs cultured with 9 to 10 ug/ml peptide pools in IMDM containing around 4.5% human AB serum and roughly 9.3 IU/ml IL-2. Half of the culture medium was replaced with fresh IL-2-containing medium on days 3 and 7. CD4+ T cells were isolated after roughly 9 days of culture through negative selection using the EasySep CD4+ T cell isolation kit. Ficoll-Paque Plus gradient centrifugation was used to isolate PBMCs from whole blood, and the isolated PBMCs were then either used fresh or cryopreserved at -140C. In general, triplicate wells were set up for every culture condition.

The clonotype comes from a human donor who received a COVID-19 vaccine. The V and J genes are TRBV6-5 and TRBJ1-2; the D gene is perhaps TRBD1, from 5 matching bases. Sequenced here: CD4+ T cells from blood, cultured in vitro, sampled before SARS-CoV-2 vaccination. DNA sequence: TGTGCCAGCAGTTACTCGGTGGGGGTCGGTCTTGGCTACACCTTC. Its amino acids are CASSYSVGVGLGYTF.